The 9 T cell receptor beta chains reported below all come from one sample, sequenced in a study of shared clonotypes between healthy human individuals. Profiled with immunoSEQ multiplex PCR; TCRdb holds only in-frame clones, not every one. The sample includes about 340,000 clones, around 79% of them seen just once. Material for sequencing was memory CD4+ T cells sorted from blood. The subset is: CD45RA-negative fraction. These receptors were collected from a man aged 30 to 39 in good health.

This sequence joins TRBV9 and TRBJ2-5, with 12 positions matching TRBD1. Trimming at V came to 4 bases and at J to 5 bases, leaving 9 bases not matched to a gene. There are 16 residues in the CDR3. The germline gives CDR1 SGDLS, CDR2 YYNGEE. The CDR3 protein is CASSKGGQGARETQYF. The DNA for the CDR3 is TGTGCCAGCAGCAAAGGGGGACAGGGGGCGCGGGAGACCCAGTACTTC.

The V gene is TRBV19, the J gene TRBJ2-3; D may match TRBD1 or TRBD2 (5 bases each). The CDR3 loop spans 14 amino acids. Trimming removed 7 bases at V and 3 bases at J, with 14 bases between. Per the germline V gene, CDR1 is LNHDA and CDR2 is SQIVND (reference sequence). CDR3: CASKGTLETDTQYF. Here the CDR3 DNA reads TGTGCCAGTAAGGGGACCCTAGAGACAGATACGCAGTATTTT.

This clone appeared a few times. The chain uses TRBV18 and TRBJ2-1; 12 positions agree with TRBD1. The junction had 7 bases not matched to a gene; V was cut back by 2 bases and J by 8 bases. The CDR3 extends over 16 amino acids. The V gene's germline CDR1 is KGHSH and CDR2 LQKENI. The CDR3 sequence is CASSPFSGTGGDEQFF. The CDR3 DNA sequence: TGTGCCAGCTCACCATTCTCCGGGACAGGGGGCGATGAGCAGTTCTTC.

This sequence joins TRBV13 and TRBJ2-7; the match to TRBD2 covers 9 bases. Germline V gene data show CDR1 as PRHDT and CDR2 as FYEKMQ (reference sequence). The CDR3 runs to 15 residues. V gave up 2 bases and J gave up 5 bases; unmatched junction bases: 7. The CDR3 region is CASSLRVAGDDEQYF. The CDR3 nucleotides read TGTGCCAGCAGCTTAAGGGTAGCGGGAGACGACGAGCAGTACTTC.

The chain links TRBV15 to TRBJ1-5; 7 bases align to TRBD1. After removal of 4 bases from V and 3 bases from J, the junction contained 3 bases not matched to a gene. The CDR3 is made up of 14 amino acids. Germline lookup yields CDR1 LNHNV and CDR2 YYDKDF (reference sequence). The CDR3 region has the DNA TGTGCCACCAGCAAGGGACAGTTCAATCAGCCCCAGCATTTT. The encoded protein is CATSKGQFNQPQHF. The complete variable domain, with remaining parts taken from reference TRBV15 and TRBJ1-5, reads DAMVIQNPRYQVTQFGKPVTLSCSQTLNHNVMYWYQQKSSQAPKLLFHYYDKDFNNEADTPDNFQSRRPNTSFCFLDIRSPGLGDTAMYLCATSKGQFNQPQHFGDGTRLSIL.

The genes are TRBV11-2 and TRBJ2-7, with 11 positions matching TRBD1. Per germline, CDR1 SGHAT and CDR2 FQNNGV. CDR3 length equals 17 residues. V was pared by 2 bases and J by 0 bases, with 6 bases of the junction left unmatched. The CDR3 loop is CASSLRPGTGGSYEQYF. The CDR3 DNA follows: TGTGCCAGCAGCTTAAGGCCCGGGACAGGGGGCTCCTACGAGCAGTACTTC.

This clone was found once. Additional DNA sequences in this sample encode the identical CDR3. This sequence joins TRBV5-4 and TRBJ1-1, with D uncertain. V was cut by 0 bases and J by 2 bases, with 8 bases left in between. This CDR3 is 14 amino acids long. Germline-derived CDR1 and CDR2 are SGHNT and YYREEE (reference sequence). The CDR3 DNA reads as TGTGCCAGCAGCTTGGAACAGAGAAACACTGAAGCTTTCTTT. Translation: CASSLEQRNTEAFF.

This chain joins TRBV5-1 and TRBJ2-3, with D possibly matching TRBD2 (6 bases). From germline, CDR1 is SGHRS and CDR2 YFSETQ. This CDR3 comprises 16 residues. The V and J ends lost 3 bases and 0 bases respectively, with 14 bases between them. Here the CDR3 DNA reads TGCGCCAGCAGCTCCCGGGTCGCGGGAAGCACAGATACGCAGTATTTT. It translates to CASSSRVAGSTDTQYF.

The V and J genes are TRBV28 and TRBJ2-7; D remains unclear. Trimming removed 3 bases from V and 2 bases from J, with 8 bases in between. This CDR3 contains 13 residues. From germline, CDR1 is MDHEN and CDR2 SYDVKM. In DNA, the CDR3 is TGTGCCAGCAGTTTGGGCAGGCCCTACGAGCAGTACTTC. Encoded protein: CASSLGRPYEQYF.